These 11 T cell receptor beta chains originate from one sample sequenced in a study of PD-1 blockade in classical Hodgkin lymphoma. All patients relapsed after autologous stem cell transplantation, and brentuximab vedotin exposure varied. Magnetic depletion of non-target cells from thawed PBMCs yielded purified CD8+ T cells. This table comes from immunoSEQ multiplex PCR, and its TCRdb copy is limited to in-frame clones, with some not included. The sample carries some 1,600 clones, 70% to 85% recorded once. The sequencing used CD8+ T cells from blood, collected at baseline. Receptors originate from a human donor with classical Hodgkin lymphoma.

The rearrangement links TRBV5-5 to TRBJ1-2; perhaps TRBD1 as D (5 bases). Trimming shortened V by 4 bases and J by 3 bases, and 13 bases separated the two germline ends. The germline gives CDR1 SGHKS, CDR2 YYEKEE (reference sequence). The CDR3 extends over 14 amino acids. The CDR3 reads CASSLTDRDYGYTF. The DNA of the CDR3 is TGTGCCAGCAGCCTGACAGATCGAGACTATGGCTACACCTTC. Supplemented by reference TRBV5-5 and TRBJ1-2, the full variable domain reads DAGVTQSPTHLIKTRGQQVTLRCSPISGHKSVSWYQQVLGQGPQFIFQYYEKEERGRGNFPDRFSARQFPNYSSELNVNALLLGDSALYLCASSLTDRDYGYTFGSGTRLTVV.

The chain carries TRBV27 and TRBJ2-3; D ambiguous. The CDR3 sequence is 13 residues long. The ends were cut back, 0 bases at V and 4 bases at J, with 5 bases in the middle. Germline CDR1 and CDR2: MNHEY and SMNVEV (reference sequence). The CDR3 DNA is TGTGCCAGCAGTTTATCTCGCCCAGATACGCAGTATTTT. Encoded protein: CASSLSRPDTQYF.

The V and J genes are TRBV5-1 and TRBJ1-2; 10 positions agree with TRBD1. Germline V gene data show CDR1 as SGHRS and CDR2 as YFSETQ. The CDR3 consists of 17 residues. V trimming: 4 bases; J trimming: 2 bases; junction bases outside the gene matches: 11. CDR3 sequence reads: CASSAGDRGGENYGYTF. CDR3 DNA sequence: TGCGCCAGCAGCGCAGGGGACAGGGGAGGTGAGAACTATGGCTACACCTTC. Full variable domain (remainder filled in from reference TRBV5-1 and TRBJ1-2): KAGVTQTPRYLIKTRGQQVTLSCSPISGHRSVSWYQQTPGQGLQFLFEYFSETQRNKGNFPGRFSGRQFSNSRSEMNVSTLELGDSALYLCASSAGDRGGENYGYTFGSGTRLTVV.

CDR3 DNA sequence: TGTGCCAGCAGTTACTACGGGAGTTCCGAGACCCAGTACTTC. Its translation is CASSYYGSSETQYF. The rearrangement links TRBV6-6 to TRBJ2-5; weak D call: TRBD2 (6 bases). CDR1 is MNHNY, CDR2 SVGAGI, per germline (reference sequence). The CDR3 runs to 14 residues. Trimming took off 1 base at V and 5 bases at J, with 11 bases between the two ends.

This chain uses TRBV7-6 with TRBJ2-7; D may be TRBD2 (7 bases). Per germline, CDR1 SGHVS and CDR2 FNYEAQ. The CDR3 sequence is 14 residues long. V lost 5 bases and J 2 bases, leaving 13 bases between the germline ends. The CDR3 loop reads CASSALGGAYEQYF. CDR3 coding DNA: TGTGCCAGCAGCGCTCTAGGGGGGGCCTACGAGCAGTACTTC.

The chain couples TRBV27 to TRBJ1-4; no reliable D call. The germline V and J ends were trimmed by 6 bases and 3 bases, with 8 bases remaining between them. CDR1 is MNHEY, CDR2 SMNVEV, per germline (reference sequence). This CDR3 spans 13 amino acids. The CDR3 loop is CASRGGSNEKLFF. CDR3 DNA sequence: TGTGCCAGCAGGGGAGGTTCTAATGAAAAACTGTTTTTT.

The chain employs TRBV27 and TRBJ1-6; D remains unclear. Germline CDR1 and CDR2: MNHEY and SMNVEV (reference sequence). This CDR3 is built from 12 residues. Trimming left V 6 bases short and J 13 bases short, with 13 bases between. CDR3 in amino acids: CASSLPMRPLHF. The CDR3 nucleotides are TGTGCCAGCAGCCTACCGATGAGGCCCCTCCACTTT.

CDR3 nucleotide sequence: TGTGCCTGGTCAACGGGGGACTCCTACGAGCAGTACTTC. This sequence encodes CAWSTGDSYEQYF. This chain links TRBV30 with TRBJ2-7; a weak D match, TRBD2 (6 bases). The CDR3 is 13 amino acids. CDR1 is GTSNPN and CDR2 is SVGIG in the germline V gene (reference sequence). V was trimmed by 5 bases and J by 0 bases, leaving 11 bases between them.

This clone was detected only once. V gene TRBV6-4 combines with J gene TRBJ2-1; TRBD2 agrees at 9 bases. Per germline, CDR1 MRHNA and CDR2 SNTAGT. This CDR3 region has 15 residues. The J segment lost 5 bases and the V segment lost 11 bases, leaving 13 bases of the junction unmatched. The CDR3 here is CASSSRGGANNEQFF. CDR3 in DNA: TGTGCCTCGTCCTCGCGGGGGGGCGCGAACAATGAGCAGTTCTTC.

The chain recombines TRBV28 with TRBJ1-1; D is possibly TRBD1 (5 bases). The CDR3 covers 15 residues. V gave up 2 bases and J gave up 7 bases, with 17 bases separating them. Germline V gives CDR1 MDHEN, CDR2 SYDVKM. The CDR3 sequence is CASSLGTGLMGEAFF. In DNA, the CDR3 is TGTGCCAGCAGTTTAGGGACGGGCTTGATGGGTGAAGCTTTCTTT. The full variable domain, in which reference TRBV28 and TRBJ1-1 provide the parts outside the CDR3, is DVKVTQSSRYLVKRTGEKVFLECVQDMDHENMFWYRQDPGLGLRLIYFSYDVKMKEKGDIPEGYSVSREKKERFSLILESASTNQTSMYLCASSLGTGLMGEAFFGQGTRLTVV.

As DNA, the CDR3 is TGTGCCAGCAGCTCCGGACTTCCTAGCTACACCTTC. Its protein product is CASSSGLPSYTF. The chain is built from TRBV7-9 and TRBJ1-2, with unresolved D. Germline CDR1 reads SEHNR; CDR2 reads FQNEAQ (reference sequence). Trimming removed 4 bases from V and 9 bases from J, with 12 bases in between. The CDR3 loop spans 12 amino acids. The variable domain in full, completed from reference TRBV7-9 and TRBJ1-2, reads DTGVSQNPRHKITKRGQNVTFRCDPISEHNRLYWYRQTLGQGPEFLTYFQNEAQLEKSRLLSDRFSAERPKGSFSTLEIQRTEQGDSAMYLCASSSGLPSYTFGSGTRLTVV.